The rows below give T cell receptor beta chains drawn from one sample of a study of Graves' ophthalmopathy and Graves' hyperthyroidism. TCRdb ran MiXCR on the multiplex PCR reads and lists one entry per CDR3 protein. The sample comprises a few hundred thousand distinct CDR3 sequences, roughly a sixth of which are singletons, and 2.4% rests with the top ten. The sample taken for sequencing was peripheral blood. These TCRs come from an adult woman with stable Graves' hyperthyroidism. CDR3s include the opening cysteine and the closing phenylalanine or tryptophan. A D gene is named only where the DNA matches it firmly. Clone size is given for some rows only: seen once, a few or many times, or a class if the clone is expanded.

D gene: TRBD2; J gene: TRBJ2-4; clone size: many; V gene: TRBV27; CDR3 protein: CASSLSISGKNIQYF; CDR3 DNA: TGTGCCAGCAGTTTATCGATTAGCGGGAAAAACATTCAGTACTTC
D gene: TRBD2; J gene: TRBJ2-5; clone size: many; V gene: TRBV3-1; CDR3 protein: CASSQATFGLAGGAETQYF; CDR3 DNA: TGTGCCAGCAGCCAAGCTACCTTTGGACTAGCGGGAGGGGCAGAGACCCAGTACTTC
D gene: TRBD2; J gene: TRBJ2-2; clone size: -; V gene: TRBV20-1; CDR3 protein: CSARDLSGRATGELFF; CDR3 DNA: TGCAGTGCTAGAGACCTCAGCGGGAGAGCCACCGGGGAGCTGTTTTTT
D gene: TRBD1; J gene: TRBJ2-7; clone size: -; V gene: TRBV10-3; CDR3 protein: CAISESGTGGSYEQYF; CDR3 DNA: TGTGCCATCAGTGAGTCCGGGACAGGGGGTTCCTACGAGCAGTACTTC
D gene: TRBD1; J gene: TRBJ2-2; clone size: few; V gene: TRBV4-1; CDR3 protein: CASSQLITGTGGKYSDPGELFF; CDR3 DNA: TGCGCCAGCAGCCAACTAATCACCGGGACAGGGGGCAAATATTCCGACCCCGGGGAGCTGTTTTTT
D gene: -; J gene: TRBJ2-7; clone size: few; V gene: TRBV12-5; CDR3 protein: CASGPKSPQGGETYEQYF; CDR3 DNA: TGTGCTAGTGGCCCGAAATCCCCCCAGGGGGGAGAAACCTACGAGCAGTACTTC
D gene: TRBD1; J gene: TRBJ2-4; clone size: many; V gene: TRBV12-3/TRBV12-4; CDR3 protein: CASSGTDLAKNIQYF; CDR3 DNA: TGTGCCAGCAGCGGGACAGATCTAGCCAAAAACATTCAGTACTTC
D gene: TRBD1; J gene: TRBJ2-7; clone size: many; V gene: TRBV7-3; CDR3 protein: CASSLTGQSSYEQYF; CDR3 DNA: TGTGCCAGCAGCTTAACGGGACAGAGCTCCTACGAGCAGTACTTC
D gene: -; J gene: TRBJ2-7; clone size: -; V gene: TRBV11-2; CDR3 protein: CASSSRTTHSYEQYF; CDR3 DNA: TGTGCCAGCAGCTCTCGGACTACCCACTCCTACGAGCAGTACTTC
D gene: TRBD1; J gene: TRBJ2-7; clone size: many; V gene: TRBV19; CDR3 protein: CASSGDRDYEQYF; CDR3 DNA: TGTGCCAGTAGTGGGGACAGGGACTACGAGCAGTACTTC
D gene: -; J gene: TRBJ2-7; clone size: -; V gene: TRBV9; CDR3 protein: CASSVGRVAYEQYF; CDR3 DNA: TGTGCCAGCAGCGTAGGCAGGGTGGCCTACGAGCAGTACTTC
D gene: -; J gene: TRBJ2-7; clone size: many; V gene: TRBV20-1; CDR3 protein: CSADMTGSSYEQYF; CDR3 DNA: TGCAGTGCTGATATGACAGGCAGCTCCTACGAGCAGTACTTC
D gene: -; J gene: TRBJ1-5; clone size: many; V gene: TRBV2; CDR3 protein: CASSGPSNQPQHF; CDR3 DNA: TGTGCCAGCAGCGGACCGAGCAATCAGCCCCAGCATTTT
D gene: -; J gene: TRBJ1-1; clone size: -; V gene: TRBV6-1; CDR3 protein: CASRGKGLNTEAFF; CDR3 DNA: TGTGCCAGCAGGGGGAAGGGGCTGAACACTGAAGCTTTCTTT
D gene: -; J gene: TRBJ2-7; clone size: many; V gene: TRBV19; CDR3 protein: CASSIARSSYEQYF; CDR3 DNA: TGTGCCAGTAGTATAGCCAGGAGCTCCTACGAGCAGTACTTC
D gene: -; J gene: TRBJ1-1; clone size: many; V gene: TRBV12-3/TRBV12-4; CDR3 protein: CASSQSWTPNTEAFF; CDR3 DNA: TGTGCCAGCAGCCAGAGCTGGACACCGAACACTGAAGCTTTCTTT
D gene: -; J gene: TRBJ1-5; clone size: many; V gene: TRBV27; CDR3 protein: CASRQDLREPQHF; CDR3 DNA: TGTGCCAGCAGACAGGACCTTAGGGAGCCCCAGCATTTT
D gene: TRBD1; J gene: TRBJ2-7; clone size: many; V gene: TRBV7-8; CDR3 protein: CASSPRGPDRHEQYF; CDR3 DNA: TGTGCCAGCAGCCCAAGGGGGCCGGACAGACACGAGCAGTACTTC
D gene: TRBD2; J gene: TRBJ2-5; clone size: few; V gene: TRBV28; CDR3 protein: CASSLYGEGETQYF; CDR3 DNA: TGTGCCAGCAGTTTATACGGGGAGGGAGAGACCCAGTACTTC
D gene: -; J gene: TRBJ2-5; clone size: many; V gene: TRBV5-1; CDR3 protein: CASSLFLDQQYF; CDR3 DNA: TGCGCCAGCAGCTTATTTTTGGACCAACAGTACTTC
D gene: -; J gene: TRBJ2-7; clone size: few; V gene: TRBV5-1; CDR3 protein: CASSLDRASEQYF; CDR3 DNA: TGCGCCAGCAGCTTGGACAGGGCTAGCGAGCAGTACTTC
D gene: TRBD1; J gene: TRBJ2-7; clone size: many; V gene: TRBV28; CDR3 protein: CASSATRDRGLLYEQYF; CDR3 DNA: TGTGCCAGCAGTGCCACCCGGGACAGGGGTCTTCTCTACGAGCAGTACTTC
D gene: -; J gene: TRBJ2-4; clone size: few; V gene: TRBV20-1; CDR3 protein: CSARDLGQGGISKNIQYF; CDR3 DNA: TGCAGTGCTAGAGATCTCGGGCAGGGTGGAATATCCAAAAACATTCAGTACTTC
D gene: -; J gene: TRBJ1-1; clone size: -; V gene: TRBV6-1; CDR3 protein: CAIKARVNTEAFF; CDR3 DNA: TGTGCCATCAAAGCGAGGGTGAACACTGAAGCTTTCTTT
D gene: -; J gene: TRBJ1-6; clone size: -; V gene: TRBV27; CDR3 protein: CASGDGAYYNSPLHF; CDR3 DNA: TGTGCCAGCGGAGACGGGGCATACTATAATTCACCCCTCCACTTT
D gene: -; J gene: TRBJ1-1; clone size: many; V gene: TRBV27; CDR3 protein: CASSSQTGPGTEAFF; CDR3 DNA: TGTGCCAGCAGTTCGCAAACAGGGCCGGGAACTGAAGCTTTCTTT
D gene: TRBD1; J gene: TRBJ2-5; clone size: many; V gene: TRBV7-6; CDR3 protein: CASSLAPQGTETQYF; CDR3 DNA: TGTGCCAGCAGCTTAGCCCCACAGGGGACGGAGACCCAGTACTTC
D gene: -; J gene: TRBJ1-2; clone size: many; V gene: TRBV29-1; CDR3 protein: CSVAARGPNYGYTF; CDR3 DNA: TGCAGCGTTGCCGCCAGGGGCCCTAACTATGGCTACACCTTC
D gene: TRBD1; J gene: TRBJ1-6; clone size: many; V gene: TRBV20-1; CDR3 protein: CSAPLDRGHNSPLHF; CDR3 DNA: TGCAGTGCTCCCTTGGACAGGGGGCACAATTCACCCCTCCACTTT
D gene: -; J gene: TRBJ1-1; clone size: many; V gene: TRBV30; CDR3 protein: CAWSVLGGTEAFF; CDR3 DNA: TGTGCCTGGAGTGTACTAGGGGGTACTGAAGCTTTCTTT
D gene: -; J gene: TRBJ1-1; clone size: many; V gene: TRBV6-1; CDR3 protein: CASSGRMWTEAFF; CDR3 DNA: TGTGCCAGCAGTGGGAGGATGTGGACTGAAGCTTTCTTT
D gene: -; J gene: TRBJ2-2; clone size: many; V gene: TRBV6-1; CDR3 protein: CASSKSGLGTGELFF; CDR3 DNA: TGTGCCAGCAGCAAATCGGGACTGGGCACCGGGGAGCTGTTTTTT
D gene: TRBD2; J gene: TRBJ2-7; clone size: many; V gene: TRBV30; CDR3 protein: CAWRGLSSYEQYF; CDR3 DNA: TGTGCCTGGAGGGGACTAAGCTCCTACGAGCAGTACTTC
D gene: TRBD2; J gene: TRBJ2-5; clone size: many; V gene: TRBV10-3; CDR3 protein: CAISEAGGSETQYF; CDR3 DNA: TGTGCCATCAGTGAGGCGGGAGGTTCCGAGACCCAGTACTTC
D gene: -; J gene: TRBJ2-5; clone size: many; V gene: TRBV6-2/TRBV6-3; CDR3 protein: CASSYPASEGGTQYF; CDR3 DNA: TGTGCCAGCAGCTATCCGGCTAGTGAGGGGGGGACCCAGTACTTC